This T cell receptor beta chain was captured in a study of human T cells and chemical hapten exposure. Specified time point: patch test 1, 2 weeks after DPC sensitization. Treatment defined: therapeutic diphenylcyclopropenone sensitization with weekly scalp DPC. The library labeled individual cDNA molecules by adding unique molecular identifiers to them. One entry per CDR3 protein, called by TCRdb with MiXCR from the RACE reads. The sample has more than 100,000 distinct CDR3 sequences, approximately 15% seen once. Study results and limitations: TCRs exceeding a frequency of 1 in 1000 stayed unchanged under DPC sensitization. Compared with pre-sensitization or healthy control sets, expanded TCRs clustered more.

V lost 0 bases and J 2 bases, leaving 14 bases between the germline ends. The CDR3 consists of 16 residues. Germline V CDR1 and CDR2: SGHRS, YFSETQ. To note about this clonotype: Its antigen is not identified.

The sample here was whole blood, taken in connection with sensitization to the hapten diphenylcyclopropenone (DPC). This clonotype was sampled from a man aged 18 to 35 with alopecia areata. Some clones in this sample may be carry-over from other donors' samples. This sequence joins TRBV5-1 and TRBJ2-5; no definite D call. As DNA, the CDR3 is TGCGCCAGCAGCTTGGGCGTCTTTGGCAGACAAGAGACCCAGTACTTC. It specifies CASSLGVFGRQETQYF.